The T cell receptor beta chain described here comes from a study of blood T cell repertoires in COVID-19. Germline values: CDR1 KGHSH, CDR2 LQKENI. Trimming cost V 4 bases and J 1 base; bases outside gene matches: 5. The CDR3 covers 15 residues. Profiled with immunoSEQ multiplex PCR; TCRdb holds only in-frame clones, not every one. Found here are more than 95,000 clones, approximately 85% of them singletons; the top ten hold around 5%. This clone was seen only once. Source material: peripheral blood. The V gene is TRBV18, the J gene TRBJ1-1; 8 bases align to TRBD1. The TCR was taken from a human donor in a cohort sampled during active COVID-19. Here the CDR3 DNA reads TGTGCCAGCTCACACCCCACAGGGGGGAACACTGAAGCTTTCTTT. Amino acid sequence: CASSHPTGGNTEAFF.